This TCR beta chain was recovered during a study of cytomegalovirus exposure and HLA in healthy donors. Study conclusions and caveats: According to a later analysis, most TCR beta chains associated with CMV appeared HLA-restricted.

The germline V gene has CDR1 MGHDK and CDR2 SYGVNS. J was trimmed by 2 bases and V by 4 bases; bases with no gene match: 11. The CDR3 totals 18 residues. Regarding this clone: Its antigen is as yet unknown.

Donors were nominally healthy when sampled, though unrecorded immune exposures were likely. 60 Vbeta and 13 Jbeta primers were used in PCR. Sequencing was performed with immunoSEQ multiplex PCR; in TCRdb, only in-frame clones are kept and a portion is missing. Here the sample spans 200,000 or so clones, roughly 80% being singletons. The chain joins TRBV25-1 to TRBJ1-1; TRBD1 agrees at 12 bases. The receptor comes from a girl aged 2 to 10 in good health and CMV-seronegative. The source material was PBMCs. CDR3 loop: CASSVNRDRGRGNTEAFF. The CDR3 DNA is TGTGCCAGCAGTGTTAACCGGGACAGGGGGCGCGGAAACACTGAAGCTTTCTTT.